The clone carrying this TCR beta chain turned up a few times. This record belongs to a study of blood T cell repertoires in COVID-19. Study at large: Spain, Italy and the United States supplied samples that represented acute and convalescent COVID-19. T cells, B-cell-depleted T cells, or PBMCs supplied cDNA or gDNA.

Authors' processing steps: Reference gene primer amplification yielded estimated nucleated cell counts. TCRdb's table, derived via immunoSEQ multiplex PCR, lists solely in-frame clones and lacks some. Clonal size and the V and J genes are those of that table, whereas D and trimming came from the DNA. This sample yields fewer than 200,000 clones, of which roughly nine tenths are seen a single time; roughly 26% belongs to the top ten. CDR3 length: 16 residues. V lost 3 bases to trimming and J lost 0 bases, with 17 bases between them. CDR1 is DFQATT, CDR2 SNEGSKA, per germline (reference sequence). The sequenced sample was peripheral blood. This sequence was found in a man in his sixties with acute or convalescent COVID-19. This rearrangement joins TRBV20-1 to TRBJ1-1, with a possible D match to TRBD1 (6 bases). In nucleotides, the CDR3 is TGCAGTGCTAGTCCGATTCCGGGACAAATGAACACTGAAGCTTTCTTT. It encodes CSASPIPGQMNTEAFF.